In its sample, the clone carrying this T cell receptor beta chain is medium-sized (0.01 to 0.1%). This sample was included in a study of spatial heterogeneity in lung cancer. Across the whole study: Raw reads showed each unique TCR and UMI combination turning up more than ten times on average.

The presence of a unique molecular identifier marked each TCR cDNA molecule. MiXCR, applied by TCRdb to the 5' RACE reads, yields one record per CDR3 protein. This repertoire shows 11,000 to 15,000 distinct CDR3 sequences, 10% to 12% found once; its top ten account for around 34%. The CDR3 is 14 residues long. Germline V gives CDR1 LGHDT, CDR2 YNNKEL (reference sequence). Germline trimming cut 5 bases from V and 9 bases from J; bases unmatched to any gene: 8. The time point here: sample taken at primary tumor resection. Unsorted tumor, nontumor lung tissue or cryopreserved PBMC supplied the whole RNA.

The clonotype comes from a female donor with early-stage non-small cell lung cancer. The sequences come from PBMCs, collected at surgery. This chain links TRBV3-1 with TRBJ2-1; 9 nucleotides agree with TRBD1. CDR3 amino acids: CASSSWDRVGEQFF. CDR3 bases: TGTGCCAGCAGCTCCTGGGACAGGGTCGGTGAGCAGTTCTTC.